These 13 T cell receptor beta chains originate from one sample sequenced in a study of blood T cells in healthy people across ages. A sample-barcoded 5' primer and a J-beta primer mix were used in a second PCR of about 7 to 12 cycles. TCRdb processed the 5' RACE reads anew with MiXCR; each CDR3 protein has one entry. The profile shows about 830,000 distinct CDR3 sequences, about 62% of them singletons. The sample was blood. These receptors were taken from a man aged 30 to 39 in good health.

This clonotype has only one observation. J is TRBJ2-1 and V is TRBV28, with 8 nucleotides matching TRBD2. Germline loops: CDR1 MDHEN, CDR2 SYDVKM. This CDR3 has 16 amino acids. With V trimmed by 2 bases and J by 0 bases, 3 bases remained unmatched. The CDR3 protein is CASSLRGGLSYNEQFF. CDR3 nucleotides: TGTGCCAGCAGTTTACGGGGGGGGCTCTCCTACAATGAGCAGTTCTTC.

The chain combines TRBV7-2 with TRBJ2-7, with 10 bases matching TRBD2. The DNA end favors TRBJ2-5, so the J call may be wrong. The germline CDR1 and CDR2 sequences are SGHTA and FQGNSA. CDR3 length: 17 amino acids. CDR3: CASSLRGVLAGEETQYF. The CDR3 DNA reads as TGTGCCAGCTCCTTACGGGGTGTCCTAGCGGGGGAAGAGACCCAGTACTTC.

The V gene is TRBV4-2, the J gene TRBJ1-4; no definite D call. Per germline, CDR1 LGHNA and CDR2 YNFKEQ. The CDR3 spans 15 residues. V was trimmed by 4 bases and J by 8 bases, leaving 17 bases between them. DNA for the CDR3: TGTGCCAGCAGCCGAGACATAAACTCTCGGGAAAAACTGTTTTTT. Its translation is CASSRDINSREKLFF.

The V call is TRBV28, the J call TRBJ2-7; 12 bases match TRBD2. Looked up from germline, CDR1 is MDHEN and CDR2 is SYDVKM. J was trimmed by 3 bases and V by 6 bases; bases with no gene match: 6. The CDR3 covers 15 residues. The CDR3 coding sequence is TGTGCCAGCAGCAAACCGGGACTAGCGGGCTACGAGCAGTACTTC. Its protein is CASSKPGLAGYEQYF.

In this sample, this clonotype turned up a few times. V and J are TRBV3-1 and TRBJ2-5; 9 bases are a match to TRBD2. Germline CDR1 is LGHDT and CDR2 is YNNKEL (reference sequence). The CDR3 runs to 18 residues. V dropped 3 bases and J dropped 1; count of bases not matched to a gene: 12. In nucleotides, the CDR3 is TGTGCCAGCAGCCAGGTTAGCGGGGGCGATTTACTCCAAGAGACCCAGTACTTC. It translates to CASSQVSGGDLLQETQYF.

This clonotype came up once. The chain joins TRBV20-1 to TRBJ2-7, with D perhaps TRBD1 (5 bases). Germline V gives CDR1 DFQATT, CDR2 SNEGSKA (reference sequence). The V gene lost 5 bases and the J gene lost 0 bases, with 14 bases spanning the gap. This CDR3 has 14 residues. The CDR3 sequence: CSAPMTESSYEQYF. CDR3 nucleotides: TGCAGTGCTCCAATGACAGAGAGCTCCTACGAGCAGTACTTC.

Only a few counts were recorded for this clonotype. The V call is TRBV12-3 or TRBV12-4, the J call TRBJ2-1, with 8 bases that match TRBD1. This CDR3 spans 12 amino acids. The J segment lost 14 bases and the V segment lost 5 bases, leaving 8 bases of the junction unmatched. The CDR3 region has the DNA TGTGCCAGCAGTCCCCAGGGGGCTAGAAAGTTCTTC. Protein product: CASSPQGARKFF.

This clonotype was counted a few times. The gene calls are TRBV3-1 and TRBJ2-4; D ambiguous. The CDR3 is 18 amino acids. Trimming shortened V by 0 bases and J by 0 bases, and 15 bases separated the two germline ends. CDR1 LGHDT and CDR2 YNNKEL come from the germline V gene (reference sequence). The CDR3 DNA reads TGTGCCAGCAGCCAAGATAGCTTCCTCCTACGAGCCAAAAACATTCAGTACTTC. Translation gives CASSQDSFLLRAKNIQYF.

This clonotype was found once. The chain employs TRBV3-1 and TRBJ2-5, with 10 positions matching TRBD1. The CDR3 contains 17 residues. Germline trimming cut 4 bases from V and 2 bases from J; bases unmatched to any gene: 10. Germline V gives CDR1 LGHDT, CDR2 YNNKEL (reference sequence). CDR3 sequence (DNA): TGTGCCAGCAGCCGCCAAAGGGACAGGGGCTCACAAGAGACCCAGTACTTC. Protein product: CASSRQRDRGSQETQYF.

This clonotype came up many times. The rearrangement links TRBV6-2 or TRBV6-3 to TRBJ2-1, with D possibly called TRBD1 or TRBD2 (6 bases each). The germline V gene encodes CDR1 MNHEY and CDR2 SVGEGT. This CDR3 spans 14 amino acids. The V gene lost 6 bases and the J gene lost 8 bases, with 17 bases spanning the gap. The CDR3 region has the DNA TGTGCCAGCAGCGACCGCGTCGGGGGCGATGAGCAGTTCTTC. As protein: CASSDRVGGDEQFF.

The gene calls are TRBV7-9 and TRBJ1-6; D is unclear. The CDR3 is 13 residues long. The V gene's germline CDR1 is SEHNR and CDR2 FQNEAQ (reference sequence). With 5 bases removed from V and 9 bases from J, the gap between germline ends came to 11 bases. The chain's CDR3 is CASSPAGVSPLHF. In DNA, the CDR3 is TGTGCCAGCAGCCCGGCGGGCGTTTCACCCCTCCACTTT. Supplemented by reference TRBV7-9 and TRBJ1-6, the full variable domain reads DTGVSQNPRHKITKRGQNVTFRCDPISEHNRLYWYRQTLGQGPEFLTYFQNEAQLEKSRLLSDRFSAERPKGSFSTLEIQRTEQGDSAMYLCASSPAGVSPLHFGNGTRLTVT.

V and J are TRBV4-2 and TRBJ2-4, with TRBD2 matching 10 bases. Germline assignment: CDR1 LGHNA and CDR2 YNFKEQ. Trimming at V came to 5 bases and at J to 4 bases, leaving 5 bases not matched to a gene. This CDR3 spans 15 amino acids. CDR3 sequence: CASSAAGGGKNIQYF. Here the CDR3 DNA reads TGTGCCAGCAGCGCAGCGGGGGGGGGAAAAAACATTCAGTACTTC.

The chain joins TRBV20-1 to TRBJ2-7, with D perhaps TRBD2 (6 bases). The length of the CDR3 is 12 residues. Looked up from germline, CDR1 is DFQATT and CDR2 is SNEGSKA (reference sequence). Trimming left V 5 bases short and J 7 bases short, with 15 bases between. DNA of the CDR3: TGCAGTGCTCTCTCCCCGGCGGGAGAGCAGTACTTC. It encodes CSALSPAGEQYF.